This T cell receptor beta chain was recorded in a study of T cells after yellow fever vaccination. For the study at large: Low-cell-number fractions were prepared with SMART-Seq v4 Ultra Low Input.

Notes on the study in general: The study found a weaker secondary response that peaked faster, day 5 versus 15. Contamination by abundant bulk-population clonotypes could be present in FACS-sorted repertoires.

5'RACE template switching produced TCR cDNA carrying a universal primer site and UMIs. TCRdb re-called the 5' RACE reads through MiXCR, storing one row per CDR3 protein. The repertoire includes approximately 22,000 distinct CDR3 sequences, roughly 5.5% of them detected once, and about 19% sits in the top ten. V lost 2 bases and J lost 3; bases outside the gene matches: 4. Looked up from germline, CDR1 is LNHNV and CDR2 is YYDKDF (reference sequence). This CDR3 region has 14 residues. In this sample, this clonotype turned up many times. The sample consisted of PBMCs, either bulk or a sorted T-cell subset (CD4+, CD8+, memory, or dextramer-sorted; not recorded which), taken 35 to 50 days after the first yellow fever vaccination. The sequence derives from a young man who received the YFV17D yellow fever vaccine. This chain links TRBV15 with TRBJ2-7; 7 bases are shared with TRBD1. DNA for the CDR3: TGTGCCACCAGCAGAACGGGACAGAGCTACGAGCAGTACTTC. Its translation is CATSRTGQSYEQYF.